The source of this T cell receptor (beta chain) is a study of a mutant IDH1 vaccine in newly diagnosed glioma. A single count supports this clone. No antigen is known for it. Trimming at V came to 5 bases and at J to 4 bases, leaving 10 bases not matched to a gene. The CDR3 has 17 residues. Germline V gene lookup returns CDR1 PRHDT and CDR2 FYEKMQ (reference sequence). Sample time point: week 23, last vaccination. Each vaccine dose was 300 ug of mutant IDH1 20-mer peptide, with topical imiquimod. Using immunoSEQ multiplex PCR, the repertoire was profiled, and TCRdb retains in-frame clones only, with some absent. This table has approximately 62,000 clones, approximately 81% appearing once.

This specimen consisted of PBMCs, obtained from a glioma patient whose treatment included an IDH1 peptide vaccine. This chain connects TRBV13 to TRBJ2-1; TRBD2 matches at 11 bases. The TCR comes from a man younger than 45 with glioma. CDR3: CASSQGSSGGSYNEQFF. The CDR3 bases are TGTGCCAGCAGCCAAGGGTCTAGCGGGGGGTCATACAATGAGCAGTTCTTC.